The 4 T cell receptor beta chains in this list originate from one sample, sequenced in a study of vaccination and CD4 T cells after COVID-19. Noted treatment: roughly 10-day PBMC culture with coronavirus spike peptide pools or control peptides (ViraFEST assay). Samples of CD4+ T cells were obtained from the unexposed donor before the COVID-19 pandemic (2011-2018). Oncomine TCR Beta short-read sequencing was applied to DNA from cultured CD4+ T cells. A single record per CDR3 protein comes from TCRdb applying MiXCR to the PCR reads. The sample carries some 9,700 distinct CDR3 sequences, 50% to 65% recorded once. No antigens are known for them. Sequenced: CD4+ T cells from blood, cultured in vitro. The source of these receptors is a human donor in good health.

The V and J genes are TRBV7-9 and TRBJ1-1; no definite D call. Trimming pared 5 bases from V and 0 bases from J, leaving 16 bases between. CDR1 SEHNR and CDR2 FQNEAQ come from the germline V gene (reference sequence). The CDR3 consists of 16 residues. The CDR3 sequence is CASSPPGTAMNTEAFF. The CDR3 bases are TGTGCCAGCAGCCCCCCGGGAACAGCTATGAACACTGAAGCTTTCTTT.

The rearrangement links TRBV5-1 to TRBJ2-1; 12 positions match TRBD2. Trimming cost V 4 bases and J 4 bases; bases outside gene matches: 12. The CDR3 sequence is 18 residues long. Germline V gene lookup returns CDR1 SGHRS and CDR2 YFSETQ. The CDR3: CASSLLGGLAGLYNEQFF. CDR3 DNA sequence: TGCGCCAGCAGCCTACTGGGAGGACTAGCGGGACTTTACAATGAGCAGTTCTTC.

This clonotype is labeled large. V usage is TRBV6-1 and J usage is TRBJ1-2, with D possibly being TRBD1 (5 bases). Between the trimmed V and J ends, which lost 8 bases and 3 bases, there was a span of 19 bases. The germline V gene has CDR1 MNHNS and CDR2 SASEGT. There are 15 residues in the CDR3. CDR3 sequence reads: CASAQRGAGYYGYTF. CDR3 DNA: TGTGCCAGCGCCCAAAGGGGCGCAGGGTACTATGGCTACACCTTC.

The chain combines TRBV20-1 with TRBJ2-1, with D possibly being TRBD1 (6 bases). Between the trimmed V and J ends, which lost 0 bases and 3 bases, there was a span of 15 bases. Germline V lookup: CDR1 DFQATT, CDR2 SNEGSKA (reference sequence). The CDR3 is made up of 16 amino acids. CDR3 nucleotides: TGCAGTGCTAGAGATCCCGGACAGTTTCTCTACAATGAGCAGTTCTTC. It specifies CSARDPGQFLYNEQFF.